This T cell receptor (beta chain) came from a study of cytomegalovirus exposure and HLA in healthy donors. The PCR ran on 60 Vbeta and 13 Jbeta primers. Assay used: immunoSEQ multiplex PCR; TCRdb lists only in-frame clones, some missing. The table shows 110,000 to 150,000 clones, with around four fifths occurring only once. With 4 bases removed from V and 7 bases from J, the gap between germline ends came to 19 bases. This CDR3 spans 16 amino acids. Germline loops: CDR1 SNHLY, CDR2 FYNNEI. Regarding the study as a whole: Analyses of presence/absence relied on an assumption of roughly uniform sequencing depth across donors. According to reports, the classifier identified cytomegalovirus status with high specificity and sensitivity.

As regards this clone: The antigen is undetermined.

The receptor's source is a male donor in good health and CMV-seronegative. Sample: PBMCs. This chain connects TRBV2 to TRBJ2-2, with a weak D call TRBD2 (7 bases). CDR3 residues: CASSVTEWGGYGELFF. The CDR3 DNA reads TGTGCCAGCAGTGTAACGGAGTGGGGGGGCTACGGGGAGCTGTTTTTT.